This TCR beta chain was identified during a study of response to subunit inactivated influenza vaccine. Study-wide results and limits: Seasonal influenza vaccination, on each occasion, was suggested by the authors to recruit few new T cells.

Using its own MiXCR run on the RT-PCR reads, TCRdb lists one record per CDR3 protein. The sample holds 600,000 to 850,000 distinct CDR3 sequences, 12% to 15% seen once. This clonotype was detected only a few times. What it binds is not known. The germline V gene has CDR1 SQVTM and CDR2 ANQGSEA. Trimming pared 3 bases from V and 2 bases from J, leaving 11 bases between. This CDR3 is 13 amino acids long. The chain employs TRBV29-1 and TRBJ2-7; D gene uncertain. This material consisted of PBMCs from blood, taken 14 to 15 days before vaccination. The clonotype was recovered from a man aged 50-60 years who received an inactivated influenza vaccine. CDR3 loop: CSVEGSGTYEQYF. The CDR3 DNA reads TGCAGCGTTGAGGGCTCCGGAACCTACGAGCAGTACTTC.